Each of the 26 T cell receptor beta chains below was sequenced from the same sample in a study of graft-versus-host responses after intestinal transplantation. The antigens these receptors bind are not known. TCRdb's copy holds only in-frame clones and misses some; the assay was immunoSEQ multiplex PCR. The table records around 90,000 clones, about 93% of them present only once. Material: unstimulated CD8+ T cells sorted from spleen or lymph node cells, obtained before transplant. The receptor source for this set is a human donor who was the organ donor for an intestinal transplant.

The chain uses TRBV9 and TRBJ2-1; D perhaps matches TRBD2 (6 bases). Germline CDR1 and CDR2: SGDLS and YYNGEE. The CDR3 length is 19 residues. Deletions cut 1 base from V and 4 bases from J, with 24 bases between. The CDR3 bases are TGTGCCAGCAGCGTACTGGACGGAATCCACTCCGGGGGTTACAATGAGCAGTTCTTC. Translating it yields CASSVLDGIHSGGYNEQFF.

The chain combines TRBV5-4 with TRBJ1-4; 9 nucleotides agree with TRBD1. The trim removed 4 bases at V and 8 bases at J, leaving 9 bases unmatched. The germline V gene has CDR1 SGHNT and CDR2 YYREEE (reference sequence). CDR3 length: 15 amino acids. The CDR3 sequence: CASSQGTGNREKLFF. The CDR3 DNA sequence: TGTGCCAGCAGCCAGGGGACAGGGAATAGAGAAAAACTGTTTTTT.

This clone was recorded once. V and J are TRBV11-2 and TRBJ2-5; TRBD1 is a possible D gene (6 bases). Trimming removed 2 bases at V and 2 bases at J, with 9 bases between. Looked up from germline, CDR1 is SGHAT and CDR2 is FQNNGV. The CDR3 has 14 amino acids. The CDR3 loop is CASSLRTAQETQYF. CDR3 coding DNA: TGTGCCAGCAGCTTACGGACAGCACAAGAGACCCAGTACTTC.

The CDR3 nucleotides read TGTGCCAGCACCCCCCTCGGTGGTCCTTATGGCTACACCTTC. Its protein product is CASTPLGGPYGYTF. V and J are TRBV9 and TRBJ1-2; D is unresolved. There are 14 residues in the CDR3. From germline, CDR1 is SGDLS and CDR2 YYNGEE. V was cut by 6 bases and J by 5 bases, with 17 bases left in between.

This chain connects TRBV6-5 to TRBJ1-2; tentative D call: TRBD1 (5 bases). Germline V lookup: CDR1 MNHEY, CDR2 SVGAGI. V was shortened by 7 bases and J by 7 bases, with 13 bases between the two germline ends. This CDR3 has 12 residues. The CDR3 loop reads CASTQEGIGYTF. In DNA form, the CDR3 reads TGTGCCAGCACCCAGGAGGGGATTGGCTACACCTTC.

The gene calls are TRBV9 and TRBJ1-2, with D hard to call. With 3 bases removed from V and 8 bases from J, the gap between germline ends came to 5 bases. CDR3 size: 10 residues. CDR1 SGDLS and CDR2 YYNGEE come from the germline V gene. The CDR3 DNA follows: TGTGCCAGCAGCGGCGTCGGCTACACCTTC. Its protein is CASSGVGYTF.

This chain connects TRBV7-2 to TRBJ2-7, with 8 bases that match TRBD1. Germline V CDR1 and CDR2: SGHTA, FQGNSA. This CDR3 spans 17 amino acids. V shed 1 base and J 4 bases; nucleotides not matched to a gene: 12. The CDR3 spells CASSLGPGGTGQYEQYF. CDR3 nucleotides: TGTGCCAGCAGCTTAGGTCCAGGTGGGACAGGCCAATACGAGCAGTACTTC.

The chain uses TRBV5-1 and TRBJ2-7, with D perhaps TRBD1 (6 bases). CDR3 length: 14 amino acids. Germline V gene data show CDR1 as SGHRS and CDR2 as YFSETQ. Trimming took 2 bases from V and 3 from J, leaving 12 bases between them. CDR3 sequence (DNA): TGCGCCAGCAGCTTCCGGACAGCCAGCTACGAGCAGTACTTC. It yields the protein CASSFRTASYEQYF.

The chain carries TRBV4-1 and TRBJ1-1, with D hard to call. Trimming left V 4 bases short and J 3 bases short, with 9 bases between. The CDR3 is made up of 13 amino acids. The germline CDR1 and CDR2 sequences are MGHRA and YSYEKL. CDR3 bases: TGCGCCAGCAGCCGGTGGCCCTACACTGAAGCTTTCTTT. Its translation is CASSRWPYTEAFF.

V gene TRBV5-6 combines with J gene TRBJ2-7, with D perhaps matching TRBD2 (6 bases). Per germline, CDR1 SGHDT and CDR2 YYEEEE. CDR3 length: 15 residues. The ends were cut back, 0 bases at V and 0 bases at J, with 10 bases in the middle. The CDR3 loop reads CASSLGGDFSYEQYF. CDR3 nucleotide sequence: TGTGCCAGCAGCTTGGGCGGGGACTTCTCCTACGAGCAGTACTTC.

The V gene is TRBV10-3, the J gene TRBJ1-5, with TRBD1 matching 8 bases. The CDR3 extends over 13 amino acids. Per germline, CDR1 ENHRY and CDR2 SYGVKD. V gave up 6 bases and J gave up 11 bases; unmatched junction bases: 9. CDR3 bases: TGTGCCATCAGCGACAGGGGTCGTGGGTCCCAGCATTTT. Protein: CAISDRGRGSQHF.

This clone turned up a few times. The rearrangement joins TRBV4-1 to TRBJ2-7, with TRBD2 identical over 11 bases. Germline CDR1 is MGHRA and CDR2 is YSYEKL. V shed 5 bases and J 4 bases; nucleotides not matched to a gene: 10. The CDR3 is 16 residues long. Written as DNA, the CDR3 is TGCGCCAGCAGCGTAACTAGCGGGAGTATCTCATACGAGCAGTACTTC. Translation gives CASSVTSGSISYEQYF.

V usage is TRBV4-1 and J usage is TRBJ2-5; a weak D match, TRBD1 (5 bases). V lost 4 bases and J 5 bases, leaving 17 bases between the germline ends. The germline V gene encodes CDR1 MGHRA and CDR2 YSYEKL. The CDR3 totals 15 residues. This chain's CDR3 is CASSLKVRGWETQYF. The CDR3 DNA sequence: TGCGCCAGCAGCCTTAAGGTAAGGGGATGGGAGACCCAGTACTTC.

The V gene is TRBV11-2, the J gene TRBJ2-2, with 8 bases matching TRBD2. Trimming removed 6 bases from V and 4 bases from J; junction bases left unmatched: 7. CDR1 SGHAT and CDR2 FQNNGV come from the germline V gene. CDR3 length: 15 amino acids. CDR3 protein: CASSAPGRGTGELFF. The CDR3 DNA reads as TGTGCCAGCAGTGCGCCCGGGAGGGGCACCGGGGAGCTGTTTTTT.

The V call is TRBV28, the J call TRBJ2-7; 7 bases are shared with TRBD1. The germline CDR1 and CDR2 sequences are MDHEN and SYDVKM. The CDR3 is 15 residues long. The ends lost 5 bases at V and 7 bases at J; junction bases unmatched: 14. For the CDR3, the DNA is TGTGCCAGCAGTCCCCAACCCCGAGACAGGGAAGAGCAGTACTTC. Translated: CASSPQPRDREEQYF.

CDR3 sequence reads: CASSPSGGTDTQYF. Written as DNA, the CDR3 is TGTGCCAGCAGTCCAAGCGGGGGCACAGATACGCAGTATTTT. The chain couples TRBV27 to TRBJ2-3; TRBD2 matches at 7 bases. V gave up 5 bases and J gave up 1 base; unmatched junction bases: 3. The CDR3 extends over 14 amino acids. Germline-derived CDR1 and CDR2 are MNHEY and SMNVEV (reference sequence).

V is TRBV28 and J is TRBJ1-5, with D perhaps matching TRBD1 (6 bases). CDR1 and CDR2 from the germline V gene are MDHEN and SYDVKM. This CDR3 is 15 amino acids long. Trimming took off 2 bases at V and 1 base at J, with 9 bases between the two ends. The CDR3 DNA is TGTGCCAGCAGTTTAAGAGGGGGAAGCAATCAGCCCCAGCATTTT. Its translation is CASSLRGGSNQPQHF.

The rearrangement uses TRBV6-7 and TRBJ1-1; TRBD1 agrees at 12 bases. TRBV6-7 is noted as an ORF with a role that remains uncertain. V shed 9 bases and J 5 bases; nucleotides not matched to a gene: 7. There are 14 residues in the CDR3. As DNA, the CDR3 is TGTGCCAGGGAAAGGGACAGGGGGCGAACTGAAGCTTTCTTT. Translating gives CARERDRGRTEAFF.

The V call is TRBV15, the J call TRBJ2-5; a possible D gene is TRBD1 (6 bases). The J call may not be correct, given that the DNA end is closer to TRBJ2-7. The CDR3 loop spans 16 amino acids. The V gene's germline CDR1 is LNHNV and CDR2 YYDKDF (reference sequence). The CDR3 DNA is TGTGCCACCAGCAGCCCTACACAGGGCCGCTCCTACGAGCAGTACTTC. Protein sequence: CATSSPTQGRSYEQYF.

The chain uses TRBV6-6 and TRBJ1-5; D is unresolved. CDR3 length equals 13 residues. The germline V gene encodes CDR1 MNHNY and CDR2 SVGAGI (reference sequence). The V end was cut by 2 bases, the J end by 2 bases, with 4 bases between. This CDR3 is CASSYRGNQPQHF. The CDR3 DNA is TGTGCCAGCAGTTACCGTGGCAATCAGCCCCAGCATTTT.

The chain has TRBV2 and TRBJ2-7; D not resolved. The ends were cut back, 0 bases at V and 2 bases at J, with 8 bases in the middle. In germline, CDR1 is SNHLY, CDR2 FYNNEI. The CDR3 covers 14 residues. This CDR3 reads CASSEASSAYEQYF. The CDR3 coding sequence is TGTGCCAGCAGTGAAGCATCCAGTGCCTACGAGCAGTACTTC.

The chain joins TRBV21-1 to TRBJ2-7; the table calls TRBD2, which could not be checked here. TRBV21-1 is assigned pseudogene status. This CDR3 has 15 amino acids. Here the CDR3 DNA reads TGTGCCAGCAGCATAGGGGCGGGAGGGAATTACGAGCAGTACTTC. This encodes CASSIGAGGNYEQYF.

The CDR3 DNA follows: TGCGCCAGCAGCCAAGAGACAGGCTATGGCTACACCTTC. Translated: CASSQETGYGYTF. The rearrangement uses TRBV4-1 and TRBJ1-2; perhaps TRBD1 as D (6 bases). The V end was cut by 0 bases, the J end by 4 bases, with 6 bases between. CDR1 is MGHRA, CDR2 YSYEKL, per germline. The CDR3 sequence is 13 residues long.

CDR3 region: CASSLDQDTQYF. The CDR3 bases are TGTGCCAGCAGCTTAGACCAAGATACGCAGTATTTT. This chain uses TRBV11-2 with TRBJ2-3; D unclear. Germline V gene lookup returns CDR1 SGHAT and CDR2 FQNNGV. The CDR3 contains 12 residues. V lost 0 bases and J 5 bases, leaving 3 bases between the germline ends. Full variable domain (outside the CDR3, taken from reference TRBV11-2 and TRBJ2-3): EAGVAQSPRYKIIEKRQSVAFWCNPISGHATLYWYQQILGQGPKLLIQFQNNGVVDDSQLPKDRFSAERLKGVDSTLKIQPAKLEDSAVYLCASSLDQDTQYFGPGTRLTVL.

The rearrangement links TRBV15 to TRBJ2-2, with 7 bases identical to TRBD2. This CDR3 contains 14 residues. V lost 11 bases to trimming and J lost 1 base; unmatched junction nucleotides: 7. Looked up from germline, CDR1 is LNHNV and CDR2 is YYDKDF (reference sequence). Here the CDR3 DNA reads TGTGCCGTACCCCGGGGGGAGAACACCGGGGAGCTGTTTTTT. As protein: CAVPRGENTGELFF.

The CDR3 bases are TGTGCCAGCAGCCGCGGACAGCCCCAGCATTTT. Protein product: CASSRGQPQHF. V gene TRBV28 combines with J gene TRBJ1-5; unclear D gene. V lost 6 bases and J lost 7, with 7 bases in between. Germline CDR1 is MDHEN and CDR2 is SYDVKM. The CDR3 extends over 11 amino acids.